The clone carrying this T cell receptor beta chain was recorded at least ten times. Its antigen remains unknown. This CDR3 spans 20 amino acids. With 4 bases clipped from V and 0 bases from J, the junction kept 12 bases outside the gene matches. The sample comes from a study of identical twins. Study-wide findings and caveats: Low generation probability was overrepresented in out-of-frame alpha sequences shared by twins.

TCRdb re-analysed the 5' RACE reads in MiXCR, keeping a single row per CDR3 protein. The table has some 600,000 distinct CDR3 sequences, about 7% seen once. This sample was shared with a second study, whose subject was yellow fever vaccine responses in identical twins. According to that study: Twins' vaccine T cell responses reportedly seemed partly convergent and partly personalized.

This sequence joins TRBV12-3 or TRBV12-4 and TRBJ2-3, with TRBD2 matching 14 bases. The sequenced sample was PBMCs. The sequence was collected from a woman between 18 and 29 years old in good health. The CDR3, as DNA: TGTGCCAGCAGTTCCGCCGGGACTAGCGGGGGAGGCGCTAGCACAGATACGCAGTATTTT. The encoded protein is CASSSAGTSGGGASTDTQYF.